This T cell receptor beta chain was recovered during a study of CD8 T cells in ankylosing spondylitis. General study findings and limits: Previous work reported some of these motif variants in the synovial fluid and blood of reactive arthritis. Several highly homologous variants made up a TCR beta motif that seemed to typify ankylosing spondylitis blood.

This clonotype has ten or more counts. Its antigen is not identified. TCR beta libraries were made by quantitative 5'-RACE with molecular barcodes. TCRdb reprocessed the 5' RACE reads with MiXCR, giving one entry per CDR3 protein. The profile covers some 840,000 distinct CDR3 sequences, with about 11% appearing a single time and 0.51% taken by the ten largest. The V and J ends lost 5 bases and 1 base, in that order; junction bases with no gene match: 4. The CDR3 has 14 residues. This clonotype was obtained from a male donor with ankylosing spondylitis. This chain connects TRBV12-3 or TRBV12-4 to TRBJ2-5; 7 bases agree with TRBD2. Material for sequencing was blood, either unsorted or a sorted T cell fraction (not recorded which). CDR3 region: CASSARGGQETQYF. The CDR3 bases are TGTGCCAGCAGTGCCCGCGGGGGCCAAGAGACCCAGTACTTC.